This T cell receptor beta chain was captured by sequencing in a study of T cells in tumors after PD-1 blockade. Germline CDR1 and CDR2: SGHVS and FNYEAQ. J gave up 2 bases and V 2 bases, and 6 bases lay outside the gene matches. The CDR3 is 16 amino acids. Libraries were prepared by immunoSEQ multiplex PCR; TCRdb keeps only in-frame clonotypes and omits some of them. The repertoire consists of more than 12,000 clones, with roughly two thirds occurring once and the leading ten covering under 40%. V is TRBV7-6 and J is TRBJ2-4; 7 positions match TRBD1. The sample consisted of tumor tissue, taken after anti-PD-1 treatment. The clonotype was recovered from a human donor with cutaneous squamous cell carcinoma. The CDR3 region has the DNA TGTGCCAGCAGCTTAATCGAGGGGGCAACCAAAAACATTCAGTACTTC. Amino acids: CASSLIEGATKNIQYF.